This T cell receptor (beta chain) derives from a study of shared clonotypes between healthy human individuals. Broader study findings: Memory subsets had estimated richness that was generally smaller than that of naive subsets.

With 4 bases clipped from V and 5 bases from J, the junction kept 3 bases outside the gene matches. Germline lookup yields CDR1 MGHRA and CDR2 YSYEKL. The CDR3 consists of 14 residues. The study ran the assay at deep level. Sequencing was performed with immunoSEQ multiplex PCR; in TCRdb, only in-frame clones are kept and a portion is missing. The table shows about 2 million clones, with about 95% occurring only once. CD45RO-negative, CCR7-selected cells formed the naive CD8 fraction, which excluded terminally differentiated effector memory CD45RA+ cells. The donors, healthy adults who were HIV-negative, had experienced no recent acute infections or vaccinations. Comment on this clone: Its antigen is unidentified. Other DNA sequences in the sample encode the same CDR3.

The chain links TRBV4-1 to TRBJ2-2, with 8 bases matching TRBD2. This TCR was sampled from a man aged 18 to 29 in good health. The specimen was naive CD8+ T cells sorted from blood. CDR3 DNA sequence: TGCGCCAGCAGCCTCCGCGGGGGGACCGGGGAGCTGTTTTTT. It encodes CASSLRGGTGELFF.